Each of the 15 T cell receptor beta chains below was sequenced from the same sample in a study of blood T cell repertoires in COVID-19 (dated by TCRdb to 2018 to 2021). The library was made by the immunoSEQ multiplex PCR assay. TCRdb stores this immuneACCESS table with in-frame sequences only. Part of the clones is absent; in the studies checked, under half of the shortfall reflects unresolved V genes, and no reason is known for the rest. This sample has tens of thousands of clones in its table, and over 75% of those were observed once. Under 55% of the sample comes from the top ten. The sample was peripheral blood. Receptors originate from a human donor in a cohort sampled during active COVID-19.

This clone was observed a few times. V usage is TRBV20-1 and J usage is TRBJ2-5; TRBD2 aligns across 9 bases. The germline gives CDR1 DFQATT, CDR2 SNEGSKA (reference sequence). V shed 3 bases and J 2 bases; nucleotides not matched to a gene: 13. The CDR3 runs to 17 residues. CDR3 loop: CSASFPPSTSGQETQYF. CDR3 in DNA: TGCAGTGCTAGTTTCCCCCCCTCCACTAGCGGGCAAGAGACCCAGTACTTC.

This rearrangement joins TRBV6-2 or TRBV6-3 to TRBJ2-3; 10 nucleotides agree with TRBD2. V gave up 5 bases and J gave up 4 bases; unmatched junction bases: 6. Per germline, CDR1 MNHEY and CDR2 SVGEGT. This CDR3 comprises 15 residues. CDR3 region: CASSPLGLAADTQYF. CDR3 sequence (DNA): TGTGCCAGCAGTCCCCTCGGACTAGCGGCAGATACGCAGTATTTT.

V usage is TRBV11-1 and J usage is TRBJ2-7; 7 bases align to TRBD1. The CDR3 is 15 amino acids. CDR1 is SGHAT and CDR2 is FQDESV in the germline V gene (reference sequence). Trimming removed 0 bases from V and 2 bases from J; junction bases left unmatched: 4. The CDR3 DNA is TGTGCCAGCAGCTTAGCGTGGGGACAGACCTACGAGCAGTACTTC. Its translation: CASSLAWGQTYEQYF.

This chain connects TRBV27 to TRBJ1-6, with 8 bases identical to TRBD1. CDR3 length: 15 amino acids. V lost 5 bases and J lost 9; bases outside the gene matches: 9. In germline, CDR1 is MNHEY, CDR2 SMNVEV (reference sequence). The CDR3 coding sequence is TGTGCCAGCAGTCCCCGGACAGGGAATTTTTCACCCCTCCACTTT. It encodes CASSPRTGNFSPLHF.

J is TRBJ1-2 and V is TRBV3-1 (or the pseudogene TRBV3-2); 7 nucleotides agree with TRBD1. From germline, CDR1 is LGHDT and CDR2 YNNKEL (reference sequence). The trim removed 3 bases at V and 4 bases at J, leaving 5 bases unmatched. The CDR3 runs to 14 residues. CDR3 in amino acids: CASSQGDRSYGYTF. In DNA, the CDR3 is TGTGCCAGCAGCCAGGGGGACAGATCCTATGGCTACACCTTC.

This clone has more than one count but fewer than ten. The rearrangement joins TRBV4-1 to TRBJ2-7, with D possibly TRBD1 on 5 matching bases. In germline, CDR1 is MGHRA, CDR2 YSYEKL. V gave up 1 base and J gave up 3 bases, with 10 bases separating them. This CDR3 has 14 residues. CDR3: CASSQARAVYEQYF. The CDR3 DNA sequence: TGCGCCAGCAGCCAAGCCAGGGCGGTCTACGAGCAGTACTTC.

The chain employs TRBV13 and TRBJ1-1, with D hard to call. Germline CDR1 reads PRHDT; CDR2 reads FYEKMQ (reference sequence). The CDR3 is made up of 11 amino acids. The V gene lost 9 bases and the J gene lost 8 bases, with 13 bases spanning the gap. This CDR3 is CARNGWVEAFF. CDR3 coding DNA: TGTGCCAGAAACGGGTGGGTGGAAGCTTTCTTT.

This sequence joins TRBV6-5 and TRBJ1-2, with 7 bases lining up with TRBD1. The CDR3 loop spans 15 amino acids. Germline CDR1 MNHEY, CDR2 SVGAGI. With V trimmed by 7 bases and J by 8 bases, 16 bases remained unmatched. The CDR3 DNA reads as TGTGCCAGCAAAGAGCCGCAGGGGGAAGCGAGGGGCTACACCTTC. The encoded protein is CASKEPQGEARGYTF.

The table lists this clone with a few counts. This chain uses TRBV3-1 (or the pseudogene TRBV3-2) with TRBJ2-1; TRBD2 matches at 10 bases. V shed 1 base, J shed 6 bases, and the junction held 0 bases outside the gene matches. CDR1 and CDR2 from the germline V gene are LGHDT and YNNKEL (reference sequence). The CDR3 covers 14 residues. The CDR3 protein is CASSQGTSGNEQFF. The CDR3 coding sequence is TGTGCCAGCAGCCAAGGGACTAGCGGCAATGAGCAGTTCTTC.

This clone was counted between two and nine times. The rearrangement uses TRBV5-1 and TRBJ2-7; D remains unclear. CDR1 and CDR2 from the germline V gene are SGHRS and YFSETQ. This CDR3 is 12 amino acids long. Trimming left V 4 bases short and J 3 bases short, with 8 bases between. CDR3 coding DNA: TGCGCCAGCAGCCCAGACTTCTACGAGCAGTACTTC. Its translation: CASSPDFYEQYF.

The gene calls are TRBV6-5 and TRBJ2-7, with 11 bases lining up with TRBD1. The germline V gene encodes CDR1 MNHEY and CDR2 SVGAGI. The CDR3 runs 15 residues. The J segment lost 6 bases and the V segment lost 0 bases, leaving 4 bases of the junction unmatched. The CDR3 nucleotides are TGTGCCAGCAGTTACTCCGGACAGGGGGCGGTCGAGCAGTACTTC. It yields the protein CASSYSGQGAVEQYF.

Note on this clone: The germline gene is not matched at one end of the junction; a read error may be the cause. The chain carries TRBV27 and TRBJ2-7, with TRBD1 matching 9 bases. CDR3 length: 16 residues. Germline V CDR1 and CDR2: MNHEY, SMNVEV (reference sequence). CDR3 protein: CASSSSVGTGWYAQYF. CDR3 sequence (DNA): TGTGCCAGCAGTTCCTCCGTGGGGACAGGGTGGTACGCGCAGTACTTC.

This clone turned up a few times. This sequence joins TRBV7-6 and TRBJ1-1; D is uncertain. Trimming removed 5 bases from V and 10 bases from J, with 17 bases in between. Germline V lookup: CDR1 SGHVS, CDR2 FNYEAQ. The CDR3 runs 13 residues. The CDR3 loop reads CASSLEGGRGAFF. The CDR3 nucleotides are TGTGCCAGCAGCCTCGAGGGAGGGCGGGGAGCTTTCTTT.

The chain carries TRBV7-3 and TRBJ2-3; TRBD2 agrees at 9 bases. This CDR3 has 14 residues. V dropped 5 bases and J dropped 2; count of bases not matched to a gene: 2. Germline V gene sequence: CDR1 SGHTA, CDR2 FQGTGA. DNA of the CDR3: TGTGCCAGCAGCCTAGCGGGACCCACAGATACGCAGTATTTT. It is translated as CASSLAGPTDTQYF.

This clone has a single count. The V gene is TRBV18, the J gene TRBJ2-7; TRBD1 aligns across 8 bases. The trim removed 1 base at V and 5 bases at J, leaving 1 base unmatched. The CDR3 runs 13 residues. The germline V gene encodes CDR1 KGHSH and CDR2 LQKENI. CDR3 nucleotides: TGTGCCAGCTCACCACAGGACAGGGACGAGCAGTACTTC. Its protein is CASSPQDRDEQYF.